This is a list of T cell receptor beta chains from one sample in a study of T cells in Graves' hyperthyroidism and ophthalmopathy. MiXCR, run by TCRdb on the multiplex PCR reads, gives a single entry per CDR3 protein. The table has under 650,000 distinct CDR3 sequences, 15% to 20% seen once. Sequenced material: blood. The receptors derive from a woman in her twenties or thirties with Graves' hyperthyroidism. Both conserved end residues are part of each CDR3. D genes are given only for firm matches. The size field is filled for only some rows; it gives once, few, many or a size class.

many	TRBJ1-5	16	NA	TRBV28	CASRFPNRVGNQPQHF	TGTGCCAGCAGGTTCCCTAACAGGGTAGGGAATCAGCCCCAGCATTTT
NA	TRBJ2-1	14	TRBD2	TRBV7-9	CASSLASGRVQQFF	TGTGCCAGCAGCTTAGCTAGCGGGAGAGTTCAGCAGTTCTTC
many	TRBJ2-3	13	NA	TRBV20-1	CSARDSYTDTQYF	TGCAGTGCTAGAGATTCTTACACAGATACGCAGTATTTT
many	TRBJ1-1	18	NA	TRBV5-1	CASSPDNRVLPWHTEAFF	TGCGCCAGCAGCCCGGACAACAGGGTTCTCCCTTGGCACACTGAAGCTTTCTTT
once	TRBJ2-1	16	TRBD2	TRBV20-1	CSAAIEASGRHNEQFF	TGCAGTGCTGCTATCGAGGCTAGCGGGAGGCACAATGAGCAGTTCTTC
many	TRBJ1-1	13	NA	TRBV18	CASTGPANTEAFF	TGTGCCAGCACGGGGCCGGCGAACACTGAAGCTTTCTTT
many	TRBJ1-1	12	NA	TRBV6-2/TRBV6-3	CASRPGETEAFF	TGTGCCAGCAGACCAGGTGAGACTGAAGCTTTCTTT
few	TRBJ2-7	14	NA	TRBV6-1	CASGGLSGSYEQYF	TGTGCCAGCGGTGGCCTAAGCGGATCCTACGAGCAGTACTTC
few	TRBJ1-5	15	TRBD1	TRBV2	CASSPTGMSNQPQHF	TGTGCCAGCAGTCCGACAGGGATGAGCAATCAGCCCCAGCATTTT
few	TRBJ2-3	12	NA	TRBV29-1	CSVEGLTDTQYF	TGCAGCGTTGAAGGGTTAACAGATACGCAGTATTTT
many	TRBJ1-6	12	NA	TRBV7-8	CASSLSGGPLHF	TGTGCCAGCAGCTTAAGTGGGGGGCCCCTCCACTTT
many	TRBJ2-7	15	NA	TRBV2	CASSKIRDATYEQYF	TGTGCCAGCAGTAAGATTCGCGACGCAACATACGAGCAGTACTTC
many	TRBJ2-1	15	TRBD2	TRBV7-2	CASSPGTSGSNEQFF	TGTGCCAGCAGCCCCGGGACTAGCGGGAGCAATGAGCAGTTCTTC
many	TRBJ2-5	12	NA	TRBV28	CASGVAQETQYF	TGTGCCAGCGGGGTCGCCCAAGAGACCCAGTACTTC
many	TRBJ2-7	14	TRBD2	TRBV6-5	CASRNSGLAYEQYF	TGTGCCAGCAGAAACTCGGGACTAGCTTACGAGCAGTACTTC
few	TRBJ1-2	14	NA	TRBV14	CASSQDLAARGYTF	TGTGCCAGCAGCCAAGATTTGGCTGCTAGGGGCTACACCTTC
many	TRBJ2-3	15	TRBD2	TRBV28	CASSFSGRKTDTQYF	TGTGCCAGCAGTTTTAGCGGGAGGAAAACAGATACGCAGTATTTT
many	TRBJ1-6	15	TRBD1	TRBV6-1	CASSDSDRGNSPLHF	TGTGCCAGCAGTGACTCTGACAGGGGTAATTCACCCCTCCACTTT
many	TRBJ1-1	12	NA	TRBV29-1	CSGTAFYTEAFF	TGCAGCGGGACAGCCTTCTACACTGAAGCTTTCTTT
many	TRBJ2-7	11	NA	TRBV6-2/TRBV6-3	CASTGFYEQYF	TGTGCCAGCACAGGATTCTACGAGCAGTACTTC
many	TRBJ1-2	16	TRBD1	TRBV28	CASSWPPGQGDYGYTF	TGTGCCAGCAGTTGGCCCCCGGGACAGGGGGACTATGGCTACACCTTC
NA	TRBJ2-2	14	TRBD2	TRBV10-3	CAISVGLVPGELFF	TGTGCCATCAGTGTGGGACTAGTCCCCGGGGAGCTGTTTTTT
many	TRBJ2-7	18	TRBD1	TRBV27	CASSILGTGGDRSYEQYF	TGTGCCAGCAGTATCCTCGGGACAGGGGGTGACAGGTCCTACGAGCAGTACTTC
few	TRBJ2-7	14	NA	TRBV5-6	CASSLLGDRYEQYF	TGTGCCAGCAGCTTGCTGGGCGACCGCTACGAGCAGTACTTC
many	TRBJ1-4	12	NA	TRBV11-2	CASSSLNEKLFF	TGTGCCAGCAGCTCCTTGAATGAAAAACTGTTTTTT
few	TRBJ2-2	16	TRBD2	TRBV12-3/TRBV12-4	CASSFVIAGVGGELFF	TGTGCCAGCAGTTTCGTAATAGCGGGAGTGGGCGGGGAGCTGTTTTTT
few	TRBJ2-7	12	NA	TRBV20-1	CSASVLPSEQYF	TGCAGTGCTAGTGTCCTCCCCTCCGAGCAGTACTTC
few	TRBJ2-5	16	TRBD2	TRBV5-6	CASSLGLGTSMETQYF	TGTGCCAGCAGCTTGGGTTTAGGGACTAGCATGGAGACCCAGTACTTC
NA	TRBJ2-7	22	NA	TRBV7-4	CASSLGRGQLWREGPFGYEQYF	TGTGCCAGCAGCTTAGGCAGGGGGCAACTCTGGCGGGAGGGGCCGTTCGGCTACGAGCAGTACTTC
NA	TRBJ2-3	15	NA	TRBV4-2	CASSQRVDNTDTQYF	TGTGCCAGCAGCCAACGAGTTGATAACACAGATACGCAGTATTTT
many	TRBJ1-1	14	NA	TRBV11-1	CASSLLTGRTEAFF	TGTGCCAGCAGCTTATTGACGGGGAGGACTGAAGCTTTCTTT
NA	TRBJ2-7	14	TRBD1	TRBV28	CASSRGQGWYEQYF	TGTGCCAGCAGTCGAGGACAGGGGTGGTACGAGCAGTACTTC
NA	TRBJ1-4	14	TRBD1	TRBV28	CASLRDRAGEKLFF	TGTGCCAGCTTAAGGGACAGGGCAGGGGAAAAACTGTTTTTT
NA	TRBJ1-5	14	NA	TRBV19	CASSIMNSNQPQHF	TGTGCCAGTAGTATCATGAATAGCAATCAGCCCCAGCATTTT
NA	TRBJ1-1	12	NA	TRBV3-1	CASSQGAGQAFF	TGTGCCAGCAGCCAAGGGGCTGGTCAGGCTTTCTTT
few	TRBJ2-1	19	TRBD2	TRBV6-1	CASSEGGGRASFLRNEQFF	TGTGCCAGCAGTGAAGGGGGCGGGAGGGCCTCGTTTCTGCGCAATGAGCAGTTCTTC
many	TRBJ1-4	13	NA	TRBV12-3/TRBV12-4	CASSPGDNEKLFF	TGTGCCAGCAGTCCAGGGGATAATGAAAAACTGTTTTTT
NA	TRBJ2-1	15	NA	TRBV19	CASSSGVTSYNEQFF	TGTGCCAGTAGCTCAGGGGTGACATCCTACAATGAGCAGTTCTTC